The next 10 T cell receptor beta chains were all read from a single sample in a study of graft-versus-host responses after intestinal transplantation. Measured with immunoSEQ multiplex PCR; TCRdb has only the in-frame clones, and not every one. Of about 45,000 clones in the sample, around 90% are singletons; the top ten hold roughly 4.5%. The sample here was PBMCs, taken 524 days after transplant. Source of these receptors: a human patient who received an intestinal transplant, so some T cells may come from the graft donor.

V is TRBV5-6 and J is TRBJ2-1, with D maybe TRBD2 (6 bases). Germline V CDR1 and CDR2: SGHDT, YYEEEE. The CDR3 runs to 16 residues. The germline V and J ends were trimmed by 5 bases and 0 bases, with 15 bases remaining between them. Here the CDR3 DNA reads TGTGCCAGCAGTCCCGGGACTGCCGGCTCCTACAATGAGCAGTTCTTC. Protein product: CASSPGTAGSYNEQFF.

The rearrangement joins TRBV19 to TRBJ2-4; 8 bases fit TRBD1. The length of the CDR3 is 15 residues. The J segment lost 2 bases and the V segment lost 3 bases, leaving 3 bases of the junction unmatched. The germline V gene encodes CDR1 LNHDA and CDR2 SQIVND (reference sequence). The CDR3, as DNA: TGTGCCAGTAGTATCCAGGGGGCTTCCAAAAACATTCAGTACTTC. Protein sequence: CASSIQGASKNIQYF.

The chain joins TRBV18 to TRBJ2-1; the D gene is possibly TRBD2 (5 bases). Germline V CDR1 and CDR2: KGHSH, LQKENI. This CDR3 spans 13 amino acids. The germline V and J ends were trimmed by 9 bases and 2 bases, with 11 bases remaining between them. In nucleotides, the CDR3 is TGTGCCAGTCTAGCCCCCACCTACAATGAGCAGTTCTTC. Translation gives CASLAPTYNEQFF.

V gene TRBV5-8 combines with J gene TRBJ2-7, with TRBD2 identical over 12 bases. Germline V gene lookup returns CDR1 SGHTS and CDR2 YDEGEE. This CDR3 spans 14 amino acids. CDR3 in amino acids: CAARGLAGSYEQYF. As DNA, the CDR3 is TGTGCGGCTCGCGGACTAGCGGGATCCTACGAGCAGTACTTC.

The V and J genes are TRBV5-1 and TRBJ1-5; TRBD1 might be the D (5 bases). Germline CDR1 and CDR2: SGHRS and YFSETQ. The CDR3 contains 14 residues. Deletions cut 2 bases from V and 2 bases from J, with 8 bases between. The CDR3 DNA reads TGCGCCAGCAGCTTAGGCAGGGGCAATCAGCCCCAGCATTTT. Its translation: CASSLGRGNQPQHF.

The chain combines TRBV7-9 with TRBJ2-7, with 8 bases lining up with TRBD1. Unmatched junction bases numbered 7, after V lost 5 bases and J lost 7 bases. The CDR3 length is 13 residues. Looked up from germline, CDR1 is SEHNR and CDR2 is FQNEAQ (reference sequence). CDR3 sequence: CASSQGQGGEQYF. CDR3 in DNA: TGTGCCAGCAGCCAAGGACAGGGCGGAGAGCAGTACTTC.

The chain combines TRBV15 with TRBJ1-5; 8 bases are shared with TRBD1. The ends lost 0 bases at V and 5 bases at J; junction bases unmatched: 6. Looked up from germline, CDR1 is LNHNV and CDR2 is YYDKDF (reference sequence). This CDR3 has 16 amino acids. The CDR3 region has the DNA TGTGCCACCAGCAGAGATAGGGGGACAGGCCATCAGCCCCAGCATTTT. Its translation: CATSRDRGTGHQPQHF.

The CDR3 DNA follows: TGTGCCAGTAGTACCGCCCTGAAAAAGACTAGCACAGATACGCAGTATTTT. Its translation: CASSTALKKTSTDTQYF. The chain has TRBV19 and TRBJ2-3; D is unresolved. Per germline, CDR1 LNHDA and CDR2 SQIVND (reference sequence). Trimming cost V 4 bases and J 0 bases, with 17 bases left between them. This CDR3 spans 17 amino acids. Together with reference TRBV19 and TRBJ2-3, the CDR3 gives the full variable domain: DGGITQSPKYLFRKEGQNVTLSCEQNLNHDAMYWYRQDPGQGLRLIYYSQIVNDFQKGDIAEGYSVSREKKESFPLTVTSAQKNPTAFYLCASSTALKKTSTDTQYFGPGTRLTVL.

This clone was counted once. The chain is built from TRBV5-1 and TRBJ2-7; 8 bases line up with TRBD2. The junction had 3 bases not matched to a gene; V was cut back by 0 bases and J by 1 base. There are 15 residues in the CDR3. Germline V gene lookup returns CDR1 SGHRS and CDR2 YFSETQ. CDR3 loop: CASSLGAGVSYEQYF. The CDR3 DNA reads TGCGCCAGCAGCTTGGGAGCGGGAGTATCCTACGAGCAGTACTTC.

This clone was recorded once. This sequence joins TRBV18 and TRBJ1-6; D is unclear. CDR1 KGHSH and CDR2 LQKENI come from the germline V gene. CDR3 length: 16 residues. Trimming pared 2 bases from V and 8 bases from J, leaving 16 bases between. CDR3 loop: CASSPIGLSGDSPLHF. The CDR3 DNA reads as TGTGCCAGCTCACCAATAGGACTATCCGGTGATTCACCCCTCCACTTT.